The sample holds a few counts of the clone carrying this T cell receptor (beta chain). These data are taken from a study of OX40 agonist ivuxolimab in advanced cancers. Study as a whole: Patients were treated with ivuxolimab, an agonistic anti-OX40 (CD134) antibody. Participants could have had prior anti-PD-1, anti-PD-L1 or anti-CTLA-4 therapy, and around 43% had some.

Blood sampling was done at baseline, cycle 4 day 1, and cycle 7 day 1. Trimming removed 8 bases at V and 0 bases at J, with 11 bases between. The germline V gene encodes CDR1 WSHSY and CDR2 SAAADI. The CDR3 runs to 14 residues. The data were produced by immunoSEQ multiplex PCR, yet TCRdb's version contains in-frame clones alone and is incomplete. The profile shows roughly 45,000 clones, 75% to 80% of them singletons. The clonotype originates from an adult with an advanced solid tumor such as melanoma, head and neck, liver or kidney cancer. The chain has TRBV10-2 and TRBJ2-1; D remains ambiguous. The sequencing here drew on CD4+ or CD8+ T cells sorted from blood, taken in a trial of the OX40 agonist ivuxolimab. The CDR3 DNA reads TGCGCCAGCCTAATGGGAAGCTCCTACAATGAGCAGTTCTTC. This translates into CASLMGSSYNEQFF.